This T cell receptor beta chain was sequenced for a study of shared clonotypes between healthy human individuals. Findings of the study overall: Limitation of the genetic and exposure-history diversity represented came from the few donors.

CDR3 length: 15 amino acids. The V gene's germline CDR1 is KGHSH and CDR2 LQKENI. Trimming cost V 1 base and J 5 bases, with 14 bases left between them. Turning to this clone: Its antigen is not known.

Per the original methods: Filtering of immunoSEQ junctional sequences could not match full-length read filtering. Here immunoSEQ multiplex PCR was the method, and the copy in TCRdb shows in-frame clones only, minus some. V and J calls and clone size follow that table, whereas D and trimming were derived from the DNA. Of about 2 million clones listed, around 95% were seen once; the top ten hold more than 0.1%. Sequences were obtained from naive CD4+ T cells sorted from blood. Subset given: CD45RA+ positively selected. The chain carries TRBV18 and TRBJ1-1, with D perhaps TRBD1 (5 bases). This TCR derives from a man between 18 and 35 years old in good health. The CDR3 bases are TGTGCCAGCTCACCACGGGGGACGGGAGGTACTGAAGCTTTCTTT. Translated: CASSPRGTGGTEAFF.